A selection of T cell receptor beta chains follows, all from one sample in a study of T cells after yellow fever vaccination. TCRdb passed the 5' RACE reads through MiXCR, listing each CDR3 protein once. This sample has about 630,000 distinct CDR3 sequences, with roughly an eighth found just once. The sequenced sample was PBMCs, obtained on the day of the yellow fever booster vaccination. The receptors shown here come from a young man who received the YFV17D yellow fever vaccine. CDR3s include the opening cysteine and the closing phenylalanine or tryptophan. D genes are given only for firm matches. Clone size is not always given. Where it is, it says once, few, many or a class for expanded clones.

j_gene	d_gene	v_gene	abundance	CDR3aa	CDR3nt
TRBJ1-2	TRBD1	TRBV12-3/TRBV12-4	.	CASSYRLQGAWNYGYTF	TGTGCCAGCAGTTACCGTTTGCAGGGGGCATGGAACTATGGCTACACCTTC
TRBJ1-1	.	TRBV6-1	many	CASSVDGRNTEAFF	TGTGCCAGCAGCGTCGACGGACGGAACACTGAAGCTTTCTTT
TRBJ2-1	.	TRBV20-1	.	CSASDSPFSYNEQFF	TGCAGTGCTAGCGACAGTCCTTTCTCCTACAATGAGCAGTTCTTC
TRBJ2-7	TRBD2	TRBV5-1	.	CASSLATSGFSYEQYF	TGCGCCAGCAGCTTGGCCACTAGCGGTTTCTCCTACGAGCAGTACTTC
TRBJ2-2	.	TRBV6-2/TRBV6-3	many	CASSPIVGELFF	TGTGCCAGCTCCCCCATAGTCGGGGAGCTGTTTTTT
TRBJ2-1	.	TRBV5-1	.	CASSFTDGYNEQFF	TGCGCCAGCAGCTTTACGGACGGCTACAATGAGCAGTTCTTC
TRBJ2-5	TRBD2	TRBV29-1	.	CSVNSGTRVPYF	TGCAGCGTTAATAGCGGGACCCGGGTACCCTACTTC
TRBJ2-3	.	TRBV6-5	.	CASSYITGTDTQYF	TGTGCCAGCAGTTATATTACAGGCACAGATACGCAGTATTTT
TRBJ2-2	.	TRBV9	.	CASSVDHLRAGELFF	TGTGCCAGCAGCGTAGATCATTTGAGGGCCGGGGAGCTGTTTTTT
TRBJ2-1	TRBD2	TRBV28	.	CAWGETSGNRDNEQLF	TGTGCCTGGGGGGAGACTAGCGGGAACCGAGACAATGAGCAGTTATTC